One and the same sample provided the 6 T cell receptor beta chains below, sequenced in a study of blood T cell repertoires in COVID-19. Some clones are missing from TCRdb's copy, which holds only in-frame ones; the method was immunoSEQ multiplex PCR. The sample contains over 150,000 clones, 65% to 85% of which appear only once. The specimen sequenced was peripheral blood. Receptors were obtained from a woman of 80 years or more with acute or convalescent COVID-19.

The chain links TRBV18 to TRBJ2-1; perhaps TRBD2 as D (6 bases). The V end lost 2 bases, the J end lost 5 bases, and 10 bases lay between the germline ends. Germline V gene sequence: CDR1 KGHSH, CDR2 LQKENI. This CDR3 is built from 14 residues. CDR3 sequence: CASSPRDFNNEQFF. DNA for the CDR3: TGTGCCAGCTCACCAAGGGACTTTAACAATGAGCAGTTCTTC.

This chain joins TRBV19 and TRBJ2-3; the match to TRBD1 covers 7 bases. Germline lookup yields CDR1 LNHDA and CDR2 SQIVND (reference sequence). J was trimmed by 2 bases and V by 6 bases; bases with no gene match: 2. The CDR3 is 13 amino acids. The CDR3 loop reads CASSDRVTDTQYF. As DNA, the CDR3 is TGTGCCAGTAGCGACAGGGTCACAGATACGCAGTATTTT.

The chain joins TRBV5-5 to TRBJ2-2, with 9 bases that match TRBD1. The ends lost 4 bases at V and 2 bases at J; junction bases unmatched: 3. Germline V CDR1 and CDR2: SGHKS, YYEKEE (reference sequence). The CDR3 totals 15 residues. In DNA, the CDR3 is TGTGCCAGCAGCGAGGGACAGGGAAACACCGGGGAGCTGTTTTTT. It yields the protein CASSEGQGNTGELFF.

The rearrangement joins TRBV28 to TRBJ1-5; maybe TRBD1 (5 bases). V lost 6 bases to trimming and J lost 2 bases, with 14 bases between them. Germline V gene data show CDR1 as MDHEN and CDR2 as SYDVKM. The CDR3 is 15 residues long. CDR3 sequence reads: CASSPAQGGNQPQHF. The DNA for the CDR3 is TGTGCCAGCAGCCCCGCCCAGGGTGGCAATCAGCCCCAGCATTTT.

The gene calls are TRBV10-3 and TRBJ2-1; 9 bases align to TRBD1. Looked up from germline, CDR1 is ENHRY and CDR2 is SYGVKD. The CDR3 has 15 residues. With 10 bases clipped from V and 6 bases from J, the junction kept 13 bases outside the gene matches. CDR3 in amino acids: CATGTGPRFGNEQFF. In DNA, the CDR3 is TGTGCCACCGGGACAGGGCCGCGGTTTGGCAATGAGCAGTTCTTC.

The chain couples TRBV25-1 to TRBJ2-7; 11 bases align to TRBD1. The J segment lost 5 bases and the V segment lost 6 bases, leaving 6 bases of the junction unmatched. Germline V gene lookup returns CDR1 MGHDK and CDR2 SYGVNS. The length of the CDR3 is 14 residues. The CDR3 loop is CASRKGQGVNEQYF. The CDR3 coding sequence is TGTGCCAGCAGGAAGGGACAGGGGGTGAACGAGCAGTACTTC.